This TCR beta chain was sequenced for a study of CD8 T cells in ankylosing spondylitis. Notes on the study in general: Blood from ankylosing spondylitis patients appeared to carry a characteristic roughly eight-variant TCR beta motif. Significant enrichment of disease-linked clones was reportedly seen in matched ankylosing spondylitis synovial fluid. Past studies reported some motif variants in reactive arthritis synovial fluid and blood.

TCRdb used MiXCR to reprocess the 5' RACE reads, holding one entry per CDR3 protein. The table lists fewer than 550,000 distinct CDR3 sequences, less than 6% of them singletons. This clonotype was observed many times. Its specificity is unknown. Material: blood, either unsorted or a sorted T cell fraction (not recorded which). The TCR comes from a male donor with ankylosing spondylitis.

DNA of the CDR3: TGTGCCAGCAGCCCTGTGGTAGGGGGACTTCCGACCGGGGAGCTGTTTTTT. Translating it yields CASSPVVGGLPTGELFF. The rearrangement uses TRBV7-9 and TRBJ2-2; D is perhaps TRBD1 or TRBD2 (6 bases each). V lost 5 bases and J 5 bases, leaving 21 bases between the germline ends. The length of the CDR3 is 17 residues. Germline assignment: CDR1 SEHNR and CDR2 FQNEAQ (reference sequence).